This is a list of T cell receptor beta chains from one sample in a study of cytomegalovirus exposure and HLA in healthy donors. Only in-frame clones appear in the TCRdb table, and some are missing; sequencing was by immunoSEQ multiplex PCR. The sample contains about 130,000 clones, around four fifths of which appear only once. Sequenced sample: PBMCs. The receptors derive from a woman in her thirties or forties in good health and CMV-seropositive. CDR3s include the opening cysteine and the closing phenylalanine or tryptophan. D genes are given only for firm matches. Expanded clones get a size class; other rows say once, few or many, or leave the size out.

>.|TRBV5-4|TRBJ2-7|.
TGTGCCAGCAGCCCCCTGGGGAGCTCCTACGAGCAGTACTTC
CASSPLGSSYEQYF
>.|TRBV7-7|TRBJ2-2|TRBD2
TGTGCTAGCAGCTTAGGGACTAGCGGGAGTCCCGGGGAGCTGTTTTTT
CASSLGTSGSPGELFF
>.|TRBV2|TRBJ2-3|TRBD2
TGTGCCAGCAGACTACTAGCGGGAGGATCGGCAGATACGCAGTATTTT
CASRLLAGGSADTQYF
>once|TRBV28|TRBJ1-1|TRBD1
TGTGCCAGCAGTTTATCCCCGGGACAGGGAGAAGCTTTCTTT
CASSLSPGQGEAFF
>.|TRBV5-1|TRBJ1-1|TRBD1
TGCGCCAGCAGCGGCCAGGGGGGCCAAACTGAAGCTTTCTTT
CASSGQGGQTEAFF
>.|TRBV15|TRBJ1-2|.
TGTGCCACCAGCATGAGACAGGTCGCCTATGGCTACACCTTC
CATSMRQVAYGYTF
>few|TRBV5-1|TRBJ2-2|.
TGCGCCAGCAGTCTTAGCGGATCGAACACCGGGGAGCTGTTTTTT
CASSLSGSNTGELFF
>.|TRBV7-3|TRBJ2-1|.
TGTGCCAGCAGCTTAGGACTCCAGTCCTACAATGAGCAGTTCTTC
CASSLGLQSYNEQFF
>.|TRBV5-6|TRBJ1-2|TRBD1
TGTGCCAGCAGCCCGAGCGCTGGGACAGCGCGCTATGGCTACACCTTC
CASSPSAGTARYGYTF
>.|TRBV7-9|TRBJ1-5|TRBD1
TGTGCCAGCAGCTTATACTATGGGACAGGGAGAAGCAATCAGCCCCAGCATTTT
CASSLYYGTGRSNQPQHF
>few|TRBV4-1|TRBJ2-7|TRBD2
TGCGCCAGCAGCCAAGAAGCGGGAGCCTACGAGCAGTACTTC
CASSQEAGAYEQYF
>.|TRBV7-8|TRBJ1-2|TRBD1
TGTGCCAGCAGCTCGGACAGGGACTCGTATGGCTACACCTTC
CASSSDRDSYGYTF
>.|TRBV27|TRBJ2-3|TRBD1
TGTGCCAGCAGTTCCTGGCAAGGTACAGGGGTCGATACGCAGTATTTT
CASSSWQGTGVDTQYF
>few|TRBV6-5|TRBJ2-1|.
TGTGCCAGCAGCAGAAACAGGTACAATGAGCAGTTCTTC
CASSRNRYNEQFF
>.|TRBV27|TRBJ1-2|.
TGTGCCAGCAGTTTGCAGGGTCAGGGCTATGGCTACACCTTC
CASSLQGQGYGYTF
>.|TRBV6-1|TRBJ1-3|.
TGTGCCAGCAAATCAGGGGAAGTTGGAAACACCATATATTTT
CASKSGEVGNTIYF
>.|TRBV25-1|TRBJ2-3|.
TGTGCCAGCCGGATGGGAGGTAGCACAGATACGCAGTATTTT
CASRMGGSTDTQYF
>.|TRBV6-1|TRBJ2-1|.
TGTGCCAGCAGTCGAGAGGGAGAAGAGCAGTTCTTC
CASSREGEEQFF
>.|TRBV27|TRBJ2-1|.
TGTGCCAGCAGTTTATCATCCCACACCTACAATGAGCAGTTCTTC
CASSLSSHTYNEQFF
>few|TRBV28|TRBJ1-1|.
TGTGCCAGCAGTTTAGGGACAACGAACACTGAAGCTTTCTTT
CASSLGTTNTEAFF
>.|TRBV5-1|TRBJ1-2|.
TGCGCCAGCAGCTTATCGGGTGGCTACACCTTC
CASSLSGGYTF
>.|TRBV11-2|TRBJ2-7|.
TGTGCCAGCAGCTCCCCGGGAATCAAATCCTACGAGCAGTACTTC
CASSSPGIKSYEQYF
>.|TRBV4-1|TRBJ2-7|TRBD2
TGCGCCAGCAGCCAAGATGCGGGAGGGTTTAACGAGCAGTACTTC
CASSQDAGGFNEQYF
>once|TRBV9|TRBJ2-2|TRBD2
TGTGCCAGCAGCGTAGAGTCCGGGAGGTTGGCCGGGGAGCTGTTTTTT
CASSVESGRLAGELFF
>.|TRBV5-5|TRBJ2-1|.
TGTGCCAGCAGCCCCAGGACTCGCTGGAATGAGCAGTTCTTC
CASSPRTRWNEQFF
>few|TRBV27|TRBJ1-2|TRBD1
TGTGCCAGCAGTCCGTACATTGGACAGGCCTATGGCTACACCTTC
CASSPYIGQAYGYTF
>.|TRBV7-9|TRBJ2-5|TRBD2
TGTGCCAGCAGCTCTTTAGGGCTAGCGGGGCCCGGAGCCCAGTACTTC
CASSSLGLAGPGAQYF
>.|TRBV28|TRBJ2-7|TRBD1
TGTGCCAGCAGTACGCTACCCGGGACAGGGAGCTCCTACGAGCAGTACTTC
CASSTLPGTGSSYEQYF
>.|TRBV5-6|TRBJ1-3|.
TGTGCCAGCAGCTTGGCAGGGTTCTCTGGAAACACCATATATTTT
CASSLAGFSGNTIYF
>once|TRBV19|TRBJ2-7|.
TGTGCCAGTAGTATGGACAGCTCCTACGAGCAGTACTTC
CASSMDSSYEQYF
>.|TRBV6-1|TRBJ2-5|TRBD1
TGTGCCAGCAGTGAAGGGCTGGGACAGTATGAGACCCAGTACTTC
CASSEGLGQYETQYF
>.|TRBV28|TRBJ2-7|TRBD2
TGTGCCAGCACCTCAAGCGGGAGCTCCTACGAGCAGTACTTC
CASTSSGSSYEQYF
>.|TRBV9|TRBJ2-7|.
TGTGCCAGCAGCCCTAACCTAGTCCAGCAGTACTTC
CASSPNLVQQYF
>.|TRBV29-1|TRBJ1-2|.
TGCAGCGCCCCTGGCGGGGGGCTTGGCTACACCTTC
CSAPGGGLGYTF
>.|TRBV5-8|TRBJ2-2|TRBD2
TGTGCCAGCAGCTCCCGAATAGCGGGAGAGGCCGGGGAGCTGTTTTTT
CASSSRIAGEAGELFF
>.|TRBV11-2|TRBJ2-7|TRBD1
TGTGCCAGCAGCCTTAACAGGGGTAGCACCTACGAGCAGTACTTC
CASSLNRGSTYEQYF
>few|TRBV27|TRBJ2-7|.
TGTGCCAGCAGTTTATCTCAGGGCTACGAGCAGTACTTC
CASSLSQGYEQYF
>.|TRBV7-8|TRBJ2-2|.
TGTGCCAGCAGCTTACCACCCTGGCGGGAAGAGGGGACCGGGGAGCTGTTTTTT
CASSLPPWREEGTGELFF
>.|TRBV28|TRBJ1-1|.
TGTGCCAGCTCCCAAATAAGGGGAGGCGGCACTGAAGCTTTCTTT
CASSQIRGGGTEAFF
>.|TRBV5-1|TRBJ2-3|.
TGCGCCAGCAGCTTAGAGGGTTTTGATACGCAGTATTTT
CASSLEGFDTQYF
>few|TRBV9|TRBJ2-2|.
TGTGCCAGCAGTTCAGGGTACACCGGGGAGCTGTTTTTT
CASSSGYTGELFF
>few|TRBV28|TRBJ2-3|TRBD1
TGTGCCAGCAGTTTATTCGGACAGGGGGAAGATACGCAGTATTTT
CASSLFGQGEDTQYF
>.|TRBV29-1|TRBJ2-2|.
TGCAGCGTTAGTGGTAATCCGGGTAGCCCCGGGGAGCTGTTTTTT
CSVSGNPGSPGELFF
>.|TRBV12-5|TRBJ2-1|.
TGTGCTAGTGGTCGACCTAGGGGGTCGGGCTACAATGAGCAGTTCTTC
CASGRPRGSGYNEQFF
>.|TRBV4-1|TRBJ2-1|.
TGCGCCAGCAGCGACGGGAGAAGCTCCTACAATGAGCAGTTCTTC
CASSDGRSSYNEQFF
>.|TRBV7-8|TRBJ1-1|.
TGTGCCAGCAGCTCCCGTCTTGAGACGCAGGGGTCATTGACTGAAGCTTTCTTT
CASSSRLETQGSLTEAFF
>few|TRBV19|TRBJ1-5|.
TGTGCCAGTAGGAAACTCGGGGGCAATCAGCCCCAGCATTTT
CASRKLGGNQPQHF
>.|TRBV11-1|TRBJ2-1|TRBD2
TGTGCCAGCAGCTCTCTCGCCGGGACTAGCGGGAGTAGCCATGAGCAGTTCTTC
CASSSLAGTSGSSHEQFF